These 21 T cell receptor beta chains were sequenced from one sample in a study of cytomegalovirus exposure and HLA in healthy donors. Clones were read by immunoSEQ multiplex PCR, and TCRdb kept only the in-frame ones, dropping some. The table records 90,000 to 110,000 clones, 88% of them present only once. The specimen sequenced was PBMCs. The receptors come from a woman between 18 and 29 years old in good health and CMV-seronegative.

The genes are TRBV28 and TRBJ1-1; no definite D call. Germline V lookup: CDR1 MDHEN, CDR2 SYDVKM. This CDR3 contains 13 residues. V was shortened by 6 bases and J by 2 bases, with 10 bases between the two germline ends. Here the CDR3 DNA reads TGTGCCAGCAGCGTCGGAGGTAACACTGAAGCTTTCTTT. Amino acids: CASSVGGNTEAFF.

The rearrangement joins TRBV27 to TRBJ1-5, with a possible D match to TRBD1 (5 bases). Per the germline V gene, CDR1 is MNHEY and CDR2 is SMNVEV (reference sequence). This CDR3 spans 15 amino acids. The germline V and J ends were trimmed by 5 bases and 6 bases, with 17 bases remaining between them. Here the CDR3 DNA reads TGTGCCAGCAGTCCCCTCCCGCAGGGTCCTCAGCCCCAGCATTTT. Its protein product is CASSPLPQGPQPQHF.

Only a few counts were recorded for this clone. The rearrangement uses TRBV7-9 and TRBJ1-4, with 7 bases that match TRBD1. Trimming removed 5 bases from V and 11 bases from J; junction bases left unmatched: 2. Looked up from germline, CDR1 is SEHNR and CDR2 is FQNEAQ (reference sequence). This CDR3 is built from 11 residues. CDR3 bases: TGTGCCAGCAGCACGGGACAGAAACTGTTTTTT. Its translation: CASSTGQKLFF. Full variable domain (outside the CDR3, taken from reference TRBV7-9 and TRBJ1-4): DTGVSQNPRHKITKRGQNVTFRCDPISEHNRLYWYRQTLGQGPEFLTYFQNEAQLEKSRLLSDRFSAERPKGSFSTLEIQRTEQGDSAMYLCASSTGQKLFFGSGTQLSVL.

The gene calls are TRBV7-8 and TRBJ2-1; the D gene is possibly TRBD2 (7 bases). Trimming stripped 7 bases from V and 7 bases from J, with 17 bases between. In germline, CDR1 is SGHVS, CDR2 FQNEAQ. The CDR3 extends over 14 amino acids. The CDR3 spells CASKAGAIPNEQFF. CDR3 DNA: TGTGCCAGCAAGGCGGGGGCGATCCCAAATGAGCAGTTCTTC.

The chain combines TRBV6-1 with TRBJ1-3; 7 nucleotides align to TRBD1. With V trimmed by 11 bases and J by 0 bases, 7 bases remained unmatched. CDR3 length: 14 residues. Germline loops: CDR1 MNHNS, CDR2 SASEGT. CDR3 coding DNA: TGTGCCGGTCGACAGGGAAGCTCTGGAAACACCATATATTTT. Translated, it gives CAGRQGSSGNTIYF.

The chain employs TRBV30 and TRBJ2-5; 8 nucleotides line up with TRBD1. The CDR3 covers 16 residues. Germline V lookup: CDR1 GTSNPN, CDR2 SVGIG (reference sequence). V dropped 1 base and J dropped 5; count of bases not matched to a gene: 12. CDR3 residues: CAWSALPGGGGETQYF. The CDR3 DNA reads as TGTGCCTGGAGTGCCCTCCCAGGGGGCGGCGGGGAGACCCAGTACTTC.

V and J are TRBV14 and TRBJ2-3; D gene unclear. Germline assignment: CDR1 SGHDN and CDR2 FVKESK. This CDR3 contains 14 residues. Trimming cost V 1 base and J 3 bases, with 8 bases left between them. This chain's CDR3 is CASSQGPGTDTQYF. In nucleotides, the CDR3 is TGTGCCAGCAGCCAAGGACCAGGAACAGATACGCAGTATTTT.

This clone was recorded once. The V call is TRBV19, the J call TRBJ1-1; 7 bases fit TRBD1. This CDR3 is built from 13 residues. The J segment lost 7 bases and the V segment lost 1 base, leaving 3 bases of the junction unmatched. Looked up from germline, CDR1 is LNHDA and CDR2 is SQIVND (reference sequence). CDR3 protein: CASSIGQGFEAFF. The CDR3 DNA sequence: TGTGCCAGTAGTATAGGACAGGGATTTGAAGCTTTCTTT. Looking up the rest from reference TRBV19 and TRBJ1-1 gives the full variable domain: DGGITQSPKYLFRKEGQNVTLSCEQNLNHDAMYWYRQDPGQGLRLIYYSQIVNDFQKGDIAEGYSVSREKKESFPLTVTSAQKNPTAFYLCASSIGQGFEAFFGQGTRLTVV.

The chain carries TRBV19 and TRBJ1-4, with D possibly TRBD1 on 6 matching bases. The CDR3 loop spans 15 amino acids. V lost 5 bases and J 5 bases, leaving 15 bases between the germline ends. In germline, CDR1 is LNHDA, CDR2 SQIVND (reference sequence). The CDR3 sequence: CASSPPGVENEKLFF. As DNA, the CDR3 is TGTGCCAGTAGTCCACCAGGGGTCGAGAATGAAAAACTGTTTTTT. Full variable domain (remainder filled in from reference TRBV19 and TRBJ1-4): DGGITQSPKYLFRKEGQNVTLSCEQNLNHDAMYWYRQDPGQGLRLIYYSQIVNDFQKGDIAEGYSVSREKKESFPLTVTSAQKNPTAFYLCASSPPGVENEKLFFGSGTQLSVL.

The chain employs TRBV11-2 and TRBJ2-5; TRBD2 is a possible D gene (5 bases). CDR1 is SGHAT and CDR2 is FQNNGV in the germline V gene. The CDR3 is made up of 18 amino acids. Trimming took 3 bases from V and 4 from J, leaving 24 bases between them. The CDR3 region has the DNA TGTGCCAGCAGCTTCCCGGCCGGGATGAGGCTCTTGGGAGAGACCCAGTACTTC. Protein sequence: CASSFPAGMRLLGETQYF.

The CDR3 bases are TGTGCCAGCAGCTCGACACAGGGAACTGAAGCTTTCTTT. Encoded protein: CASSSTQGTEAFF. The chain uses TRBV7-3 and TRBJ1-1, with a weak D call TRBD1 (6 bases). Germline CDR1 and CDR2: SGHTA and FQGTGA. V was pared by 4 bases and J by 5 bases, with 11 bases between. CDR3 length: 13 amino acids.

The rearrangement links TRBV6-4 to TRBJ2-1; D is ambiguous. Germline loops: CDR1 MRHNA, CDR2 SNTAGT. The V and J ends lost 2 bases and 7 bases respectively, with 9 bases between them. The CDR3 covers 13 residues. The chain's CDR3 is CASSDLLGNEQFF. The CDR3, as DNA: TGTGCCAGCAGTGACCTACTTGGTAATGAGCAGTTCTTC.

The genes are TRBV5-6 and TRBJ2-7, with D possibly TRBD2 on 7 matching bases. CDR1 and CDR2 from the germline V gene are SGHDT and YYEEEE. With 5 bases removed from V and 1 base from J, the gap between germline ends came to 22 bases. The CDR3 extends over 17 amino acids. DNA for the CDR3: TGTGCCAGCAGTCGGGGGGCGGGCAGGGCTCATTCCTACGAGCAGTACTTC. It yields the protein CASSRGAGRAHSYEQYF.

The sample holds a few counts of this clone. The chain has TRBV28 and TRBJ1-6; D not resolved. CDR3 size: 13 residues. CDR1 MDHEN and CDR2 SYDVKM come from the germline V gene. V was pared by 3 bases and J by 4 bases, with 4 bases between. CDR3 residues: CASSFAYNSPLHF. DNA for the CDR3: TGTGCCAGCAGTTTTGCGTATAATTCACCCCTCCACTTT. Drawing the rest from reference TRBV28 and TRBJ1-6, the complete variable domain is DVKVTQSSRYLVKRTGEKVFLECVQDMDHENMFWYRQDPGLGLRLIYFSYDVKMKEKGDIPEGYSVSREKKERFSLILESASTNQTSMYLCASSFAYNSPLHFGNGTRLTVT.

This chain connects TRBV9 to TRBJ2-3, with no clear D. The CDR3 extends over 12 amino acids. The V end lost 4 bases, the J end lost 6 bases, and 9 bases lay between the germline ends. Germline V gene lookup returns CDR1 SGDLS and CDR2 YYNGEE. As DNA, the CDR3 is TGTGCCAGCAGCTTAAGCGCGGATACGCAGTATTTT. It encodes CASSLSADTQYF.

This clone was found a few times. The J gene is TRBJ1-3, the V gene TRBV2; TRBD1 might be the D (6 bases). The CDR3 contains 15 residues. Trimming took 4 bases from V and 7 from J, leaving 17 bases between them. CDR1 and CDR2 (germline): SNHLY, FYNNEI. Here the CDR3 reads CASSVMGTGQNTIYF. The CDR3 DNA is TGTGCCAGCAGTGTTATGGGAACAGGACAGAACACCATATATTTT.

The rearrangement joins TRBV19 to TRBJ1-1; D is possibly TRBD1 (5 bases). The CDR3 loop spans 13 amino acids. CDR1 and CDR2 (germline): LNHDA, SQIVND (reference sequence). The V end lost 8 bases, the J end lost 2 bases, and 12 bases lay between the germline ends. DNA of the CDR3: TGTGCCAGTTCCGGACAAATAAACACTGAAGCTTTCTTT. Encoded protein: CASSGQINTEAFF.

This clone has only one observation. The V gene is TRBV28, the J gene TRBJ2-1; D perhaps matches TRBD2 (6 bases). V was clipped by 7 bases and J by 7 bases, with 11 bases between them. The CDR3 spans 12 residues. CDR1 is MDHEN, CDR2 SYDVKM, per germline. CDR3 sequence reads: CASTPRGNEQFF. DNA for the CDR3: TGTGCCAGCACTCCGCGGGGAAATGAGCAGTTCTTC.

The chain joins TRBV9 to TRBJ2-1; possible D gene TRBD2, 5 bases. Germline V gene lookup returns CDR1 SGDLS and CDR2 YYNGEE. Trimming removed 4 bases at V and 2 bases at J, with 16 bases between. The CDR3 loop spans 16 amino acids. Here the CDR3 DNA reads TGTGCCAGCAGCCCCTTCGGGATCGAGACCTACAATGAGCAGTTCTTC. It yields the protein CASSPFGIETYNEQFF.

The rearrangement joins TRBV4-1 to TRBJ1-2; 8 bases map to TRBD1. With V trimmed by 4 bases and J by 4 bases, 2 bases remained unmatched. Germline values: CDR1 MGHRA, CDR2 YSYEKL. The CDR3 is made up of 13 amino acids. CDR3 DNA sequence: TGCGCCAGCAGCCCGGACAGGGCCTATGGCTACACCTTC. Its translation: CASSPDRAYGYTF.

This clone was seen only once. The chain carries TRBV7-3 and TRBJ2-3; 7 bases are a match to TRBD2. Germline CDR1 SGHTA, CDR2 FQGTGA. The ends lost 3 bases at V and 2 bases at J; junction bases unmatched: 11. This CDR3 has 17 amino acids. The chain's CDR3 is CASSFSGGGGTTDTQYF. CDR3 DNA: TGTGCCAGCAGCTTCTCGGGCGGCGGGGGAACCACAGATACGCAGTATTTT.